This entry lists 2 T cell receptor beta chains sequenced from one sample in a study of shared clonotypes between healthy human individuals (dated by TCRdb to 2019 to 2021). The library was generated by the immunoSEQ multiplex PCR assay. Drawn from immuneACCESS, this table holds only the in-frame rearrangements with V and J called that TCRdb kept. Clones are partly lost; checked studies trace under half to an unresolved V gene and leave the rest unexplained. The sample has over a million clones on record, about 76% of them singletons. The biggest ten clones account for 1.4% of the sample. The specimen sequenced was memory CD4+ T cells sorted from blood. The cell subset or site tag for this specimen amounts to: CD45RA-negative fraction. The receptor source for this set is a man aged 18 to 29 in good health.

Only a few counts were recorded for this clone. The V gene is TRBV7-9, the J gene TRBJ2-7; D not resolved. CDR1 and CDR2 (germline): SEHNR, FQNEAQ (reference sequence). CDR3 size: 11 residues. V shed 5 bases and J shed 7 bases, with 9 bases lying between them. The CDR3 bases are TGTGCCAGCAGCGCAAAGGGAGAGCAGTACTTC. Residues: CASSAKGEQYF.

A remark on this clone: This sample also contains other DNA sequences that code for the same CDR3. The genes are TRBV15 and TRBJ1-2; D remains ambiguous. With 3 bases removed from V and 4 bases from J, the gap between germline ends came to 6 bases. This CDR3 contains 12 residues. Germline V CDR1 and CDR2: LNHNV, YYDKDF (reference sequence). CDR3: CATSRESYGYTF. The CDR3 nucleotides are TGTGCCACCAGCAGGGAAAGCTATGGCTACACCTTC.